The 21 T cell receptor beta chains in this list originate from one sample, sequenced in a study of cytomegalovirus exposure and HLA in healthy donors. PCR involved 60 Vbeta and 13 Jbeta primers. Only in-frame clones appear in the TCRdb table, and some are missing; sequencing was by immunoSEQ multiplex PCR. This table holds approximately 110,000 clones, roughly 73% found once. Sequencing was done on a sample of PBMCs. The receptor set was obtained from a man aged 55 to 69 in good health and CMV-seropositive.

The chain uses TRBV6-5 and TRBJ1-1, with no clear D. V was pared by 2 bases and J by 8 bases, with 6 bases between. The CDR3 runs 11 residues. Germline CDR1 and CDR2: MNHEY and SVGAGI. DNA of the CDR3: TGTGCCAGCAGTTACGGGGAGGAAGCTTTCTTT. This gives the protein CASSYGEEAFF.

This chain uses TRBV19 with TRBJ2-2; D is possibly TRBD1 (5 bases). The V and J ends lost 7 bases and 3 bases respectively, with 15 bases between them. The germline gives CDR1 LNHDA, CDR2 SQIVND (reference sequence). The CDR3 consists of 15 residues. The CDR3 is CASTRSGIDTGELFF. The CDR3 DNA reads TGTGCCAGTACCCGGTCAGGGATCGACACCGGGGAGCTGTTTTTT.

This chain links TRBV5-1 with TRBJ2-5; the match to TRBD1 covers 8 bases. The CDR3 length is 13 residues. Germline trimming cut 3 bases from V and 6 bases from J; bases unmatched to any gene: 4. Germline V gene data show CDR1 as SGHRS and CDR2 as YFSETQ. In DNA form, the CDR3 reads TGCGCCAGCAGCTACAGGGGGATGCAGACCCAGTACTTC. This encodes CASSYRGMQTQYF.

This sequence joins TRBV5-6 and TRBJ1-2, with unresolved D. The CDR3 has 14 amino acids. Per the germline V gene, CDR1 is SGHDT and CDR2 is YYEEEE. V was clipped by 6 bases and J by 1 base, with 13 bases between them. The CDR3 DNA sequence: TGTGCCAGCACCGACACCGGGGTTAACTATGGCTACACCTTC. Translation: CASTDTGVNYGYTF.

This clone was seen only a few times. The chain recombines TRBV6-1 with TRBJ2-1, with D unresolved. The CDR3 spans 13 residues. The germline CDR1 and CDR2 sequences are MNHNS and SASEGT. V shed 1 base and J shed 12 bases, with 13 bases lying between them. The CDR3 DNA reads as TGTGCCAGCAGTGAAGGGCCGGAGCTTGGGCAGTTCTTC. Its translation is CASSEGPELGQFF.

This chain joins TRBV10-3 and TRBJ2-7, with TRBD2 identical over 9 bases. Germline V gene data show CDR1 as ENHRY and CDR2 as SYGVKD. The CDR3 extends over 13 amino acids. The trim removed 11 bases at V and 6 bases at J, leaving 11 bases unmatched. The CDR3 bases are TGTGCCGTTGCGGGAGGGTTTGGTGGCGAGCAGTACTTC. Its translation: CAVAGGFGGEQYF.

The chain combines TRBV7-9 with TRBJ1-2, with 8 bases lining up with TRBD1. Trimming at V came to 3 bases and at J to 4 bases, leaving 4 bases not matched to a gene. CDR1 is SEHNR and CDR2 is FQNEAQ in the germline V gene (reference sequence). The CDR3 is 14 amino acids. The CDR3 DNA reads TGTGCCAGCAGCTTTACGGACAGGGCCTATGGCTACACCTTC. Translation: CASSFTDRAYGYTF.

The V gene is TRBV15, the J gene TRBJ1-1, with TRBD1 identical over 7 bases. Unmatched junction bases numbered 2, after V lost 1 base and J lost 3 bases. The germline gives CDR1 LNHNV, CDR2 YYDKDF (reference sequence). CDR3 length: 14 residues. Here the CDR3 reads CATSRGGTDTEAFF. In nucleotides, the CDR3 is TGTGCCACCAGCAGAGGGGGGACAGACACTGAAGCTTTCTTT. The full variable domain, in which reference TRBV15 and TRBJ1-1 provide the parts outside the CDR3, is DAMVIQNPRYQVTQFGKPVTLSCSQTLNHNVMYWYQQKSSQAPKLLFHYYDKDFNNEADTPDNFQSRRPNTSFCFLDIRSPGLGDTAMYLCATSRGGTDTEAFFGQGTRLTVV.

This rearrangement joins TRBV5-6 to TRBJ2-3; possibly TRBD2 for D (5 bases). Germline-derived CDR1 and CDR2 are SGHDT and YYEEEE. The CDR3 contains 14 residues. V gave up 0 bases and J gave up 6 bases, with 11 bases separating them. The CDR3 region is CASSLVPGTDTQYF. CDR3 coding DNA: TGTGCCAGCAGCTTGGTCCCGGGAACGGATACGCAGTATTTT.

The chain couples TRBV5-1 to TRBJ2-2; D might be TRBD1 (5 bases). The germline gives CDR1 SGHRS, CDR2 YFSETQ. Trimming removed 2 bases from V and 1 base from J, with 6 bases in between. The CDR3 extends over 14 amino acids. CDR3 sequence (DNA): TGCGCCAGCAGCTTCGACAGGAACACCGGGGAGCTGTTTTTT. Its translation is CASSFDRNTGELFF.

This chain uses TRBV2 with TRBJ1-6, with D maybe TRBD1 (5 bases). This CDR3 is built from 15 residues. Germline values: CDR1 SNHLY, CDR2 FYNNEI. V lost 2 bases, J lost 6 bases, and 11 bases lay in between. The CDR3 reads CASSEPGTINSPLHF. The DNA of the CDR3 is TGTGCCAGCAGTGAACCCGGGACTATTAATTCACCCCTCCACTTT. The full variable domain, with the rest looked up from reference TRBV2 and TRBJ1-6, is EPEVTQTPSHQVTQMGQEVILRCVPISNHLYFYWYRQILGQKVEFLVSFYNNEISEKSEIFDDQFSVERPDGSNFTLKIRSTKLEDSAMYFCASSEPGTINSPLHFGNGTRLTVT.

This clone was recorded only once. The rearrangement links TRBV4-1 to TRBJ2-1; D perhaps matches TRBD1 (6 bases). Germline CDR1 reads MGHRA; CDR2 reads YSYEKL. V was trimmed by 1 base and J by 1 base, leaving 14 bases between them. This CDR3 has 17 residues. As DNA, the CDR3 is TGCGCCAGCAGCCAAGGGGGGCAGCTCCGTTCCTACAATGAGCAGTTCTTC. This codes for CASSQGGQLRSYNEQFF.

The chain joins TRBV5-1 to TRBJ2-7; no firm D call. Germline V gives CDR1 SGHRS, CDR2 YFSETQ. With 4 bases removed from V and 2 bases from J, the gap between germline ends came to 10 bases. The CDR3 contains 13 residues. CDR3 sequence (DNA): TGCGCCAGCAGCCCGGGTGGTACCTACGAGCAGTACTTC. Its translation: CASSPGGTYEQYF.

This chain links TRBV10-3 with TRBJ1-5; unclear D gene. Per the germline V gene, CDR1 is ENHRY and CDR2 is SYGVKD. This CDR3 spans 12 amino acids. Trimming cost V 5 bases and J 4 bases, with 6 bases left between them. The CDR3 reads CAISRENQPQHF. In DNA form, the CDR3 reads TGTGCCATCAGTCGGGAAAATCAGCCCCAGCATTTT.

The rearrangement joins TRBV2 to TRBJ1-4; maybe TRBD1 (6 bases). The V end lost 6 bases, the J end lost 3 bases, and 8 bases lay between the germline ends. The CDR3 has 13 amino acids. Looked up from germline, CDR1 is SNHLY and CDR2 is FYNNEI. The CDR3 nucleotides read TGTGCCAGCAGGGACAGTTCTAATGAAAAACTGTTTTTT. Its protein is CASRDSSNEKLFF.

V is TRBV4-1 and J is TRBJ2-7; the D gene is possibly TRBD2 (7 bases). The germline V and J ends were trimmed by 1 base and 0 bases, with 19 bases remaining between them. Germline V gene sequence: CDR1 MGHRA, CDR2 YSYEKL. This CDR3 region has 18 residues. CDR3 sequence (DNA): TGCGCCAGCAGCCAAGTCCAAGTGCCGCGGGGGCCCTCCTACGAGCAGTACTTC. Protein sequence: CASSQVQVPRGPSYEQYF.

The chain has TRBV7-3 and TRBJ2-5; D is possibly TRBD1 (6 bases). This CDR3 is 14 amino acids long. Trimming shortened V by 5 bases and J by 2 bases, and 12 bases separated the two germline ends. Germline values: CDR1 SGHTA, CDR2 FQGTGA. CDR3 DNA: TGTGCCAGCAGCCGGGACGGGACACAAGAGACCCAGTACTTC. Translation gives CASSRDGTQETQYF.

J is TRBJ1-5 and V is TRBV19, with D hard to call. V shed 4 bases and J shed 0 bases, with 7 bases lying between them. Per germline, CDR1 LNHDA and CDR2 SQIVND (reference sequence). The CDR3 length is 14 residues. Here the CDR3 DNA reads TGTGCCAGTAGTAACGGTTATAGCAATCAGCCCCAGCATTTT. It specifies CASSNGYSNQPQHF.

This chain uses TRBV11-2 with TRBJ2-3, with TRBD2 matching over 14 bases. The CDR3 is made up of 16 amino acids. Germline CDR1 is SGHAT and CDR2 is FQNNGV. V shed 4 bases and J 6 bases; nucleotides not matched to a gene: 6. The CDR3 reads CASSWTSGGRGDTQYF. Here the CDR3 DNA reads TGTGCCAGCAGCTGGACTAGCGGGGGGAGAGGGGATACGCAGTATTTT.

V gene TRBV6-1 combines with J gene TRBJ1-3; no definite D call. Germline-derived CDR1 and CDR2 are MNHNS and SASEGT. Trimming cost V 2 bases and J 2 bases, with 13 bases left between them. The CDR3 totals 16 residues. CDR3 bases: TGTGCCAGCAGTGAACGGGTTGACGATACTGGAAACACCATATATTTT. Its translation is CASSERVDDTGNTIYF.

J is TRBJ1-5 and V is TRBV30, with D perhaps matching TRBD1 (5 bases). CDR3 size: 17 residues. V lost 0 bases and J lost 4, with 19 bases in between. Germline values: CDR1 GTSNPN, CDR2 SVGIG (reference sequence). DNA for the CDR3: TGTGCCTGGAGTGTACCGTGGGGGGACCCGAGGAATCAGCCCCAGCATTTT. As protein: CAWSVPWGDPRNQPQHF.